The present T cell receptor (beta chain) was sequenced within a study of blood T cell repertoires in COVID-19. The overall study: Sites in the United States, Italy and Spain provided acute and convalescent COVID-19 samples. The cDNA or gDNA used as material had been derived from T cells, B-cell-depleted T cells, or PBMCs.

The CDR3 totals 17 residues. The V gene's germline CDR1 is MGHRA and CDR2 YSYEKL. The germline V and J ends were trimmed by 4 bases and 0 bases, with 18 bases remaining between them. Source study methods: Nucleated cell number was recorded as an estimate derived from reference gene primer amplification. The method was immunoSEQ multiplex PCR; TCRdb's version includes in-frame clones alone and lacks a portion of them. That table gives V, J and clone size, and the DNA gave D and trimming. The table has about 250,000 clones, approximately 79% seen once; the top ten hold about 4%. This clonotype was obtained from a middle-aged woman with active or convalescent COVID-19. Sequencing input: peripheral blood. The V call is TRBV4-1, the J call TRBJ1-1; a possible D gene is TRBD1 (6 bases). The CDR3 loop is CASSRAGDTNMNTEAFF. The CDR3 bases are TGCGCCAGCAGCCGGGCAGGGGATACGAACATGAACACTGAAGCTTTCTTT.